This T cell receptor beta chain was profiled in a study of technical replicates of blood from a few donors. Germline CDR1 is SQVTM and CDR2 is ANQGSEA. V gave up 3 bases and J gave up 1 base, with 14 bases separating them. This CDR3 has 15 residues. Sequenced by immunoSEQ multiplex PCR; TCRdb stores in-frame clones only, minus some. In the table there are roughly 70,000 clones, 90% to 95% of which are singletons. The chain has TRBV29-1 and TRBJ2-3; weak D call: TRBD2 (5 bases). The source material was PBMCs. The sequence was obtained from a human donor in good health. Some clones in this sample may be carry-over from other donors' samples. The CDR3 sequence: CSVEERGLGTDTQYF. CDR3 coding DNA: TGCAGCGTTGAGGAACGGGGATTAGGCACAGATACGCAGTATTTT.